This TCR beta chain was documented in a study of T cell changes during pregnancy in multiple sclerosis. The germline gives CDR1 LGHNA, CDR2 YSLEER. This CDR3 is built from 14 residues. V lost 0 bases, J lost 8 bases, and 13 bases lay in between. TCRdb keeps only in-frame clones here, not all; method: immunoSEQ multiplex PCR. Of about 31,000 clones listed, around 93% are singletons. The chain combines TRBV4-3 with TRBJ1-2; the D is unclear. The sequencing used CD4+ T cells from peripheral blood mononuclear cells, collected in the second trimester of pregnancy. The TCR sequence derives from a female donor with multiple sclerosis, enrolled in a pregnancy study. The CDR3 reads CASSQDQAGSGYTF. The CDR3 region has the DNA TGCGCCAGCAGCCAAGATCAGGCTGGGTCGGGCTACACCTTC.